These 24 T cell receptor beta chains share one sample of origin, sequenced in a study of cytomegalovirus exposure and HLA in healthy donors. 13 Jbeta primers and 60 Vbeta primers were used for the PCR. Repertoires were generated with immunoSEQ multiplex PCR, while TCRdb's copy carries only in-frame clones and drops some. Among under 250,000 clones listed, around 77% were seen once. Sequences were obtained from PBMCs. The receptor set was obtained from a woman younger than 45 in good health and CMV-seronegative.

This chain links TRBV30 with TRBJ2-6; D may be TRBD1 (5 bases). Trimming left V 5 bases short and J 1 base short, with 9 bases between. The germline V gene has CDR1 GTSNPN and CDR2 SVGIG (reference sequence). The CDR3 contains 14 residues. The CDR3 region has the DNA TGTGCCTGGTCAGGGCTATCTGGGGCCAACGTCCTGACTTTC. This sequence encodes CAWSGLSGANVLTF.

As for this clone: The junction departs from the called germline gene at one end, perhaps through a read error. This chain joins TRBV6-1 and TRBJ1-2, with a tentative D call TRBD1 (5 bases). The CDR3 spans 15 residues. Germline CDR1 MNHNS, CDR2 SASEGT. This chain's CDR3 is CASSPSRAANYGYPF. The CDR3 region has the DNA TGTGCCAGCAGTCCAAGCAGGGCCGCTAACTATGGCTACCCCTTC.

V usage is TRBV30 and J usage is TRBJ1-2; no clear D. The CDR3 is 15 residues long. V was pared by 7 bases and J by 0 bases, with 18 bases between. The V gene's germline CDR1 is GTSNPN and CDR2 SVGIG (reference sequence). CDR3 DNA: TGTGCCTTCCCAAGGGTCGGGGTATCTAACTATGGCTACACCTTC. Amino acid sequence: CAFPRVGVSNYGYTF.

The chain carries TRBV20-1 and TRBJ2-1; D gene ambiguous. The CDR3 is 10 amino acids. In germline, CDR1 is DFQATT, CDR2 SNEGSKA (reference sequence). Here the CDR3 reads CSPLANEQFF. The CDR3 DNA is TGCAGCCCCCTTGCGAATGAGCAGTTCTTC.

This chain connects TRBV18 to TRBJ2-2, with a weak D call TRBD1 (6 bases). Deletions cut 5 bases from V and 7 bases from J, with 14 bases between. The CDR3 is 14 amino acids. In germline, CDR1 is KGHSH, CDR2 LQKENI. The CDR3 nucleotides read TGTGCCAGCTCAACTACAGGGTTCTTCGGGGAGCTGTTTTTT. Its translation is CASSTTGFFGELFF.

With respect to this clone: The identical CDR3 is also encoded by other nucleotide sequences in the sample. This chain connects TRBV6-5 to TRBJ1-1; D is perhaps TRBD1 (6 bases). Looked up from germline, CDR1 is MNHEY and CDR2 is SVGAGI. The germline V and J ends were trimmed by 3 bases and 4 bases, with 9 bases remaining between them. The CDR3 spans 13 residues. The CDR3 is CASSYQGSTEAFF. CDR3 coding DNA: TGTGCCAGCAGTTATCAGGGGAGCACTGAAGCTTTCTTT.

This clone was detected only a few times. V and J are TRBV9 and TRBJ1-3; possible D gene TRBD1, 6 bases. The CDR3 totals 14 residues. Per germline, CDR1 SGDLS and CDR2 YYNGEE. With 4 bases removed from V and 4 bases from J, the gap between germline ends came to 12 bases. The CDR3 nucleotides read TGTGCCAGCAGCAAACTGGACAGAGGAAACACCATATATTTT. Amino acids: CASSKLDRGNTIYF. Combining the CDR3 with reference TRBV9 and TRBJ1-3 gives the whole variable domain DSGVTQTPKHLITATGQRVTLRCSPRSGDLSVYWYQQSLDQGLQFLIQYYNGEERAKGNILERFSAQQFPDLHSELNLSSLELGDSALYFCASSKLDRGNTIYFGEGSWLTVV.

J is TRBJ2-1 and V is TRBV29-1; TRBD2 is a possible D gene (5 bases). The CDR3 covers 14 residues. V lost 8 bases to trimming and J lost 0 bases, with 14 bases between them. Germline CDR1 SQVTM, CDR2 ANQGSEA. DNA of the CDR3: TGCAGCCTTGGGGATGGGAGCTCCTACAATGAGCAGTTCTTC. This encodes CSLGDGSSYNEQFF.

The CDR3 DNA reads TGTGCCAGCGGGGACAGGGAAGGCTACACCTTC. Protein product: CASGDREGYTF. The genes are TRBV2 and TRBJ1-2; 9 bases line up with TRBD1. The CDR3 extends over 11 amino acids. Germline trimming cut 8 bases from V and 8 bases from J; bases unmatched to any gene: 3. CDR1 SNHLY and CDR2 FYNNEI come from the germline V gene.

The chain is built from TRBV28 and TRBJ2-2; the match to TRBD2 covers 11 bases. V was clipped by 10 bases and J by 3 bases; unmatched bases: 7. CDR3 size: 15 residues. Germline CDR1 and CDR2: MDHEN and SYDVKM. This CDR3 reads CATKSGLADTGELFF. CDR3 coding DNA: TGTGCCACCAAATCGGGACTAGCGGACACCGGGGAGCTGTTTTTT.

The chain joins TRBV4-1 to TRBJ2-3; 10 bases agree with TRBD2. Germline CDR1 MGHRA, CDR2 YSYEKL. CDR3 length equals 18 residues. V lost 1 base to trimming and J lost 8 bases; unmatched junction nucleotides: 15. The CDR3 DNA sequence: TGCGCCAGCAGCCAAGGTCCCCTTAGCGGGGGGCCTCGGGCTACGCAGTATTTT. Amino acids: CASSQGPLSGGPRATQYF.

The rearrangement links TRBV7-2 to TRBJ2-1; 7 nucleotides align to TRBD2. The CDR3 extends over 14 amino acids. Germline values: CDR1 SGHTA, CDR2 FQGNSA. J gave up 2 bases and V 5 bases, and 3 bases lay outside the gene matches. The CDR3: CASSPGGAYNEQFF. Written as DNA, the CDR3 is TGTGCCAGCAGCCCTGGGGGGGCCTACAATGAGCAGTTCTTC.

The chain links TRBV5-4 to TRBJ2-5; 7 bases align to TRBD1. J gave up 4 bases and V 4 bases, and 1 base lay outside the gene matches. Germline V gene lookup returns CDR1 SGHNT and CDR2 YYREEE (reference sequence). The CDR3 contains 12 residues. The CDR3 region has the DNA TGTGCCAGCAGCCGGACAGGAGAGACCCAGTACTTC. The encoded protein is CASSRTGETQYF.

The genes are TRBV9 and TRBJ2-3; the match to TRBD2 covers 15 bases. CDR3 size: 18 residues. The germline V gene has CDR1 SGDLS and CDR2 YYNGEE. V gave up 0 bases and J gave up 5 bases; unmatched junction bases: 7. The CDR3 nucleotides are TGTGCCAGCAGCGTAGACCAGGGACTAGCGGGAGGTCTAGATACGCAGTATTTT. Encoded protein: CASSVDQGLAGGLDTQYF.

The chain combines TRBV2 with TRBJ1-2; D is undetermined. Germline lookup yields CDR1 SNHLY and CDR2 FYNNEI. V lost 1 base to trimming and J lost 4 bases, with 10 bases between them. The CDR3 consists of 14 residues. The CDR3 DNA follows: TGTGCCAGCAGTGAAGGGCAGGCGACCTATGGCTACACCTTC. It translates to CASSEGQATYGYTF.

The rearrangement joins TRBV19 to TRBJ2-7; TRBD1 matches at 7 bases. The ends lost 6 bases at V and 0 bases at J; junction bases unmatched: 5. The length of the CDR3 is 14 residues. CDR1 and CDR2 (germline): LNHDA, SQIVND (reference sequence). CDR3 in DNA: TGTGCCAGTAGCCGGACAGGCCTCTCCTACGAGCAGTACTTC. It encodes CASSRTGLSYEQYF. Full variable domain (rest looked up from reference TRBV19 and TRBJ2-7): DGGITQSPKYLFRKEGQNVTLSCEQNLNHDAMYWYRQDPGQGLRLIYYSQIVNDFQKGDIAEGYSVSREKKESFPLTVTSAQKNPTAFYLCASSRTGLSYEQYFGPGTRLTVT.

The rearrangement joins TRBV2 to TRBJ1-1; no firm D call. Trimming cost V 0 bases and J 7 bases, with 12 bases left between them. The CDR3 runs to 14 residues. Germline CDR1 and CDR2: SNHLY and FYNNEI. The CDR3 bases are TGTGCCAGCAGTGAAGCACACGGGGTCGGTGAAGCTTTCTTT. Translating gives CASSEAHGVGEAFF.

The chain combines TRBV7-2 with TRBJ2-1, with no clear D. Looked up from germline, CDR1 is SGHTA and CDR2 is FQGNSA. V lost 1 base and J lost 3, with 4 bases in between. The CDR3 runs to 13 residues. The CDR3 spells CASSLGLYNEQFF. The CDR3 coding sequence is TGTGCCAGCAGCTTAGGGCTCTACAATGAGCAGTTCTTC.

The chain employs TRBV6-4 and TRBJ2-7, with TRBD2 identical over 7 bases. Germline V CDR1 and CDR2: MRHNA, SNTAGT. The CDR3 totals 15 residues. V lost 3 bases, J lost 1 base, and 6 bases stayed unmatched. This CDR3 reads CASSELAAPSYEQYF. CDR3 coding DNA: TGTGCCAGCAGTGAGCTAGCGGCTCCATCCTACGAGCAGTACTTC.

CDR3 sequence (DNA): TGTGCCAGCAGCTTCCAAGCGGGAGGGCAGGACGAGCAGTACTTC. The encoded protein is CASSFQAGGQDEQYF. The rearrangement joins TRBV11-2 to TRBJ2-7, with 10 bases that match TRBD2. V lost 3 bases, J lost 5 bases, and 7 bases stayed unmatched. Germline V gives CDR1 SGHAT, CDR2 FQNNGV. CDR3 size: 15 residues.

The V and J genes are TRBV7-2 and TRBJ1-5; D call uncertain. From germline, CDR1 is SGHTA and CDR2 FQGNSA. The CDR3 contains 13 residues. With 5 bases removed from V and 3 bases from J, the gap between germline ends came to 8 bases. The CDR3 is CASSPSHNQPQHF. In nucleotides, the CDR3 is TGTGCCAGCAGCCCATCACACAATCAGCCCCAGCATTTT.

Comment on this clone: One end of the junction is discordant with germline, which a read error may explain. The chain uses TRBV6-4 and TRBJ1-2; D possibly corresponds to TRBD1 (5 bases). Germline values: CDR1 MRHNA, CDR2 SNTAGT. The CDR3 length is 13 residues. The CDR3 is CASRAGYNYGYPF. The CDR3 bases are TGTGCCAGCCGGGCAGGGTATAACTATGGCTACCCCTTC.

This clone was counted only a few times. DNA for the CDR3: TGCGCCAGCAGCCAAGCCCGAGGAGGGGTCTACACTGAAGCTTTCTTT. Amino acid sequence: CASSQARGGVYTEAFF. The chain carries TRBV4-1 and TRBJ1-1, with D possibly TRBD1 on 5 matching bases. V shed 1 base and J shed 3 bases, with 15 bases lying between them. Germline assignment: CDR1 MGHRA and CDR2 YSYEKL. CDR3 length: 16 residues.

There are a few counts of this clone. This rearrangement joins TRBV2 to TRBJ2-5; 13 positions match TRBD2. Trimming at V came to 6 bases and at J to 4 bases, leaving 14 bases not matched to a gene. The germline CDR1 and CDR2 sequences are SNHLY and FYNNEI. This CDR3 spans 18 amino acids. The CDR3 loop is CASRKGLAGTAVGETQYF. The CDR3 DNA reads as TGTGCCAGCAGGAAGGGACTAGCGGGGACAGCGGTTGGAGAGACCCAGTACTTC.